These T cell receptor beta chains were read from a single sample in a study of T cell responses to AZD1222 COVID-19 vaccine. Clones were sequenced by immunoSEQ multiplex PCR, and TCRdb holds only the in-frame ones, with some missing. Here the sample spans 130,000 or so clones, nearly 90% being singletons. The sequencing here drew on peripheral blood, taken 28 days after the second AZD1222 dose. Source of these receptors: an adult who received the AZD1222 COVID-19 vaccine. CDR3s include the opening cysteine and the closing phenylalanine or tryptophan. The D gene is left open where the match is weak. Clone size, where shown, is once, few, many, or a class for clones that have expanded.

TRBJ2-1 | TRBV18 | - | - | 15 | TGTGCCAGCTCACTGTTGGAAGGGGCCGGAAATGAGCAGTTCTTC | CASSLLEGAGNEQFF
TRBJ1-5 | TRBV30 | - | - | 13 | TGTGCCTGGAGTCCCGGGGGGGGACAGCCCCAGCATTTT | CAWSPGGGQPQHF
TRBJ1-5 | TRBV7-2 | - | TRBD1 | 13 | TGTGCCAGCAGCGGGGGACAGGGCCAGCCCCAGCATTTT | CASSGGQGQPQHF
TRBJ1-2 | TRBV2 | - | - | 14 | TGTGCCAGCAGTGAAGAGATAGGGTACTATGGCTACACCTTC | CASSEEIGYYGYTF
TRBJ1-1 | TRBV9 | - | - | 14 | TGTGCCAGCAGTAGGGACAACTCGAACACTGAAGCTTTCTTT | CASSRDNSNTEAFF
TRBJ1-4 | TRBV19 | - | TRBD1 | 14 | TGTGCCAGTAGCCCGGGACAGGGTAATGAAAAACTGTTTTTT | CASSPGQGNEKLFF
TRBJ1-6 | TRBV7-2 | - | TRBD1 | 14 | TGTGCCAGCCGGCTGCGGACAGGGGATCCACCCCTCCACTTT | CASRLRTGDPPLHF
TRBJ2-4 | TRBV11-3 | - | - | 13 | TGTGCCAGCAGCTTAGACCCCGGAAACATTCAGTACTTC | CASSLDPGNIQYF
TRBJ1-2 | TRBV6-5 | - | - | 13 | TGTGCCAGCAGTTTTACTACTGGCTATGGCTACACCTTC | CASSFTTGYGYTF
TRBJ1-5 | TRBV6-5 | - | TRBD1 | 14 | TGTGCCAGCAGAAATCGGGAGGGGGCCCAGCCCCAGCATTTT | CASRNREGAQPQHF
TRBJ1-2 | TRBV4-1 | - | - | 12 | TGCGCCAGCAGCCAAGAGGTCTATGGCTACACCTTC | CASSQEVYGYTF
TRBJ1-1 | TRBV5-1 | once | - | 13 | TGCGCCAGCAGTCTGGGCCGGGGCACTGAAGCTTTCTTT | CASSLGRGTEAFF
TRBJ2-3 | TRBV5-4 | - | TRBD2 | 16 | TGTGCCAGCAGCGCGCGGGAGGGGGGCGACGGAGATACGCAGTATTTT | CASSAREGGDGDTQYF
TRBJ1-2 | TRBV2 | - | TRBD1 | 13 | TGTGCCAGCAGTCTACAGGGGGCTGCAAGCTACACCTTC | CASSLQGAASYTF
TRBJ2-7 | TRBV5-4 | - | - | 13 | TGTGCCAGCAGCTTGGACGGAGGCTACGAGCAGTACTTC | CASSLDGGYEQYF
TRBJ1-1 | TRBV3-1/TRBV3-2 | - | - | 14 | TGTGCCAGCAGCCAAGATAACAGGGCGACTGAAGCTTTCTTT | CASSQDNRATEAFF
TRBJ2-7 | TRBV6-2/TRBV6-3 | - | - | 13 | TGTGCCAGCAGTTATTCAGGGGCTTACGAGCAGTACTTC | CASSYSGAYEQYF
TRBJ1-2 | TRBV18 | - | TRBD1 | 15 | TGTGCCAGCTCACCACCGACGGGACAGCACTATGGCTATACCTTC | CASSPPTGQHYGYTF
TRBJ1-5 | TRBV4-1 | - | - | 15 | TGCGCCAGCAGCCAAGACTGGACGGGTAATCAGCCCCAGCATTTT | CASSQDWTGNQPQHF
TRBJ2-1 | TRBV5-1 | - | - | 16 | TGCGCCAGCAGCTTGTCAGAGATCCCTGGGGCCAATGAGCAGTTCTTC | CASSLSEIPGANEQFF
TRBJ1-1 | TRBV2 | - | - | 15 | TGTGCCAGCACGCAGGGGTTGGGAATGAACACTGAAGCTTTCTTT | CASTQGLGMNTEAFF
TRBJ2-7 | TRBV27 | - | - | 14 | TGTGCCAGCAGGATTGATAGCGGTTCCTACGAGCAGTACTTC | CASRIDSGSYEQYF
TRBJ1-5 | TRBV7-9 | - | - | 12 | TGTGCCAGCAGCCAAAACCATCAGCCCCAGCATTTT | CASSQNHQPQHF
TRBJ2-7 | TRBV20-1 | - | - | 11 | TGCAGTGCGTTTACCCAATACGAGCAGTACTTC | CSAFTQYEQYF
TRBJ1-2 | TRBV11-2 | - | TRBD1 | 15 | TGTGCCAGCAGCCCGCGGACAGGGGGGGTCTATGGCTACACCTTC | CASSPRTGGVYGYTF
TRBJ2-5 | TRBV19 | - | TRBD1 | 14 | TGTGCCAGTAATGACAGGGGCGGCCAAGAGACCCAGTACTTC | CASNDRGGQETQYF
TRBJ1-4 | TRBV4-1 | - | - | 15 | TGCGCCAGCAGCCCCCTTGGGGCAACTAATGAAAAACTGTTTTTT | CASSPLGATNEKLFF
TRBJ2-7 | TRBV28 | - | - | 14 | TGTGCCAGCAGGTCGGGGGTGGGTCCCTACGAGCAGTACTTC | CASRSGVGPYEQYF
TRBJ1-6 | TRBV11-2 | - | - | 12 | TGTGCCAGCAGCTTTGGTCCTTCACCCCTCCACTTT | CASSFGPSPLHF
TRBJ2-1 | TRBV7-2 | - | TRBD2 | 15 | TGTGCCAGCAGCTTAGAGGGACTAGCTTACAATGAGCAGTTCTTC | CASSLEGLAYNEQFF
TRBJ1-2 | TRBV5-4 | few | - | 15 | TGTGCCAGCAGCTTCCGCCCCGACGGTATGGGCGAGGGGGACTTC | CASSFRPDGMGEGDF
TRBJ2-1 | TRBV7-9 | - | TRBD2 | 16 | TGTGCCAGCAGCCCGCGGACTAGCGGAGACTACAATGAGCAGTTCTTC | CASSPRTSGDYNEQFF
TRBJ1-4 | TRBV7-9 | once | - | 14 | TGTGCCAGCAGCTTAAGGGGGTCTGGGGAAAAACTGTTTTTT | CASSLRGSGEKLFF
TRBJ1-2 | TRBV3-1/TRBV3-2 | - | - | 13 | TGTGCCAGCAGCCAGCAGGGCACCTATGGCTACACCTTC | CASSQQGTYGYTF
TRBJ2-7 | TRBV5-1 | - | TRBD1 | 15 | TGCGCCAGCAGTCCCGGGACAGTCGAACTAGGCGAGCAGTACTTC | CASSPGTVELGEQYF
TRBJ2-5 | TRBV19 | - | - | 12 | TGTGCCAGTAACAGGGTCGGGGAGACCCAGTACTTC | CASNRVGETQYF
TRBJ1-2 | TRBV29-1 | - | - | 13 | TGCAGCGTGCTAGGGACAACCTATCAGGGCTACACCTTC | CSVLGTTYQGYTF
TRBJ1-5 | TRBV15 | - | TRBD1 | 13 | TGTGCCACCAGCAGAGACAGACAGGGTGTTCCGCATTTT | CATSRDRQGVPHF
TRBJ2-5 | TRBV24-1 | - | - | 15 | TGTGCCACCGGCCGAGGGGGGGCGGAAGAACAGACCCAGTACTTC | CATGRGGAEEQTQYF
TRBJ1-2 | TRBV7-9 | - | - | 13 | TGTGCCAGCAGCTCTGGTAGGGGCCTTGGCTACACCTTC | CASSSGRGLGYTF
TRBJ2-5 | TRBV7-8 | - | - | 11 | TGTGCCAGCAGCCCGTCAGGGACCCAGTACTTC | CASSPSGTQYF
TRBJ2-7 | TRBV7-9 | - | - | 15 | TGTGCCAGCAGCTTAAGTTACAGAGGCTCCTACGAGCAGTACTTC | CASSLSYRGSYEQYF
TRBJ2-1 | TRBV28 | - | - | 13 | TGTGCCAGCAGTTTCCAGGGGTCGAATGAGCAGTTCTTC | CASSFQGSNEQFF
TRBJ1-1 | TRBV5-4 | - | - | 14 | TGTGCCAGCAGCTCCAGTCGGGGAATTGGTGAAGCTTTCTTT | CASSSSRGIGEAFF
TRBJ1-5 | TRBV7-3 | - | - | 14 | TGTGCCAGCAGCTCCGGGACGGCGGTGACGCCCCAGCATTTT | CASSSGTAVTPQHF
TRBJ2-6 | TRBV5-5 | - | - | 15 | TGTGCCAGCAGCTTGGGCAGCTCTGGGGCCAACGTCCTGACTTTC | CASSLGSSGANVLTF
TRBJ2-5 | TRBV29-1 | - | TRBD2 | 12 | TGCAGCGGCCTAGCGGGGCAAGAGACCCAGTACTTC | CSGLAGQETQYF
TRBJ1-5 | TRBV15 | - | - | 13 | TGTGCCACCAGCAGAGATCGCAATCAGCCCCAGCATTTT | CATSRDRNQPQHF
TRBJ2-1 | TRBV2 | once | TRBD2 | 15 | TGTGCCAGCAGTGACTCCCTAGCGGGAGGTAATGAGCAGTTCTTC | CASSDSLAGGNEQFF
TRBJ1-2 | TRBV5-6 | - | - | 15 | TGTGCCAGCAGCCTTGACAGCCATGAAGTGTATGGCTACACCTTC | CASSLDSHEVYGYTF
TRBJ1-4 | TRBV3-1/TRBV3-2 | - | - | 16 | TGTGCCAGCAGCCAACATCCGGGAGCCGGGTCGGGGAAACTGTTTTTT | CASSQHPGAGSGKLFF
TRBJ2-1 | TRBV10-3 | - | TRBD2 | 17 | TGTGCCATCAGCGGACTAGCGGGCGCAAGCTCCTACAATGAGCAGTTCTTC | CAISGLAGASSYNEQFF
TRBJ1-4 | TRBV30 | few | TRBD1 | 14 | TGTGCCTGGAGTGTAGGGACAGGGAATGAAAAACTGTTTTTT | CAWSVGTGNEKLFF
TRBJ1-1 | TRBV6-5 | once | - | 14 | TGTGCCAGCAGTTACCGTAGGGTAGGCGCTGAAGCTTTCTTT | CASSYRRVGAEAFF